This T cell receptor beta chain was identified in a study of shared clonotypes between healthy human individuals. Study-level results: Against clonotypes common to all four donors, non-shared ones had lower generation probabilities. Clonotypes that were shared across a handful of donors made up roughly 5.2% of naive CD4 clonotypes.

This clone was seen only a few times. Its matching antigen is unknown. Sequence at one end of the junction differs from germline and may be a read error. The germline CDR1 and CDR2 sequences are MRHNA and SNTAGT. The CDR3 runs to 8 residues. TCRdb's copy holds only in-frame clones and misses some; the assay was immunoSEQ multiplex PCR. The sample yields approximately 2,300,000 clones, under 95% seen once. The TCR comes from a man between 18 and 35 years old in good health. Some clones in this sample may be carry-over from other donors' samples. The specimen was naive CD4+ T cells from PBMCs. As for subset: CD45RA+ positively selected. The rearrangement links TRBV6-4 to TRBJ1-4, with a weak D call TRBD1 (5 bases). CDR3 loop: CASSTRGW. In DNA form, the CDR3 reads TGTGCCAGCAGCACGCGGGGCTGG.